The text below deals with one T cell receptor (beta chain). The antigen remains unidentified. Authors of the study amplified TCR beta CDR3 regions from RNA transcripts. HTBI primers were used for first-round RT-PCR of the TCR CDR3. Each CDR3 protein gets one entry after TCRdb re-called the multiplex PCR reads with MiXCR. The sample gives about 290,000 distinct CDR3 sequences, about an eighth of which show up once; approximately 7.8% is in the top ten. This CDR3 contains 14 residues. V lost 6 bases to trimming and J lost 4 bases; unmatched junction nucleotides: 8. The source of the sample is a study of T cells in Graves' hyperthyroidism and ophthalmopathy. Study-level results: Clonotypes that were expanded in thyroid above 0.001 mostly appeared in blood too.

The source is a woman aged 25 to 39 with Graves' hyperthyroidism that later progressed to Graves' ophthalmopathy. This chain joins TRBV12-3 or TRBV12-4 and TRBJ2-5; 7 bases map to TRBD1. The material sequenced was blood. The CDR3 DNA reads TGTGCCAGCAGCTCACGACAGGGATTAGAGACCCAGTACTTC. This sequence encodes CASSSRQGLETQYF.